This T cell receptor (beta chain) was found in a study of blood T cells in healthy people across ages. The authors ran a second PCR of about 7 to 11 cycles using a sample-barcoded 5' primer and a J-beta primer mix. In TCRdb, the 5' RACE reads were re-called with MiXCR into one record per CDR3 protein. The repertoire consists of around 990,000 distinct CDR3 sequences, with almost 25% occurring once and the leading ten covering approximately 0.75%. Trimming took 4 bases from V and 6 from J; bases not matched to a gene: 4. The CDR3 has 14 amino acids. Germline V gene lookup returns CDR1 LGHDT and CDR2 YNNKEL (reference sequence). These records were also assigned to another study, of T cells of mothers and their children. This second study notes: Whatever RNA was extracted went entirely into cDNA synthesis, at around 1.6 ug per 15 ul. Sequencing got over 10 million TCR beta CDR3 reads from each mother and about 2.9 million from each child.

Sequencing used blood. J is TRBJ2-2 and V is TRBV3-1; 8 bases fit TRBD1. This TCR was recovered from a girl aged 2 to 10 in good health. This chain's CDR3 is CASSPGQVSGELFF. As DNA, the CDR3 is TGTGCCAGCAGCCCGGGACAGGTGTCCGGGGAGCTGTTTTTT.